The 7 T cell receptor beta chains presented below share a single source sample, sequenced in a study of tumor-infiltrating lymphocytes in primary liver carcinoma. From unsorted bulk tissue weighing about 17-30 mg, DNA and RNA were co-extracted. The input was 450 to 500 ng total RNA; TCR beta cDNA was made from it with a constant-region primer. Sequencing libraries for TCR beta derived from three nested multiplex PCR rounds that used slightly modified ARM-PCR. The first two PCR rounds used TRBV1-TRBV30 primers with a Cbeta primer, nine to eleven cycles each. Each CDR3 protein gets one entry after TCRdb re-called the multiplex PCR reads with MiXCR. The table shows 20,000 to 25,000 distinct CDR3 sequences, with approximately 70% occurring only once. What was sequenced was liver tumor tissue from sampling region 1. Indicated subset: tumor region T1, superior pole. These receptor sequences come from a man aged 40-55 years with primary liver carcinoma and hepatitis B virus infection.

V is TRBV11-2 and J is TRBJ2-1, with D possibly matching TRBD2 (6 bases). Deletions cut 3 bases from V and 6 bases from J, with 12 bases between. The CDR3 loop spans 14 amino acids. The germline gives CDR1 SGHAT, CDR2 FQNNGV. In DNA form, the CDR3 reads TGTGCCAGCAGCTTGGCGGGACGATTCAATGAGCAGTTCTTC. Translating gives CASSLAGRFNEQFF.

Worth noting for this clonotype: Lacking the conserved final phenylalanine or tryptophan, this CDR3 likely reflects a read error. The chain joins TRBV7-6 to TRBJ2-7; D is undetermined. Trimming stripped 0 bases from V and 7 bases from J, with 19 bases between. The germline gives CDR1 SGHVS, CDR2 FNYEAQ. This CDR3 is built from 16 residues. In DNA form, the CDR3 reads TGTGCCAGCAGCTTAGCTACCCACCATCTCCGTACGGAGCAGTACCTC. Its protein product is CASSLATHHLRTEQYL.

This clonotype was seen ten or more times. This rearrangement joins TRBV9 to TRBJ1-1; perhaps TRBD1 as D (5 bases). Trimming took off 0 bases at V and 5 bases at J, with 20 bases between the two ends. CDR1 SGDLS and CDR2 YYNGEE come from the germline V gene. This CDR3 region has 17 residues. The CDR3 loop is CASSVGEGIGKGTEAFF. In DNA form, the CDR3 reads TGTGCCAGCAGCGTAGGCGAGGGGATCGGAAAGGGGACTGAAGCTTTCTTT.

Details on this clonotype: Relative to the germline gene, one junction end is altered; a read error may explain this. This sequence joins TRBV4-1 and TRBJ1-2; 8 positions match TRBD1. Germline CDR1 is MGHRA and CDR2 is YSYEKL. The CDR3 covers 14 residues. CDR3 DNA: TGCGCTAGCAGCCCAGGGGACAGGAACTATGTCTACACCTTC. Translated, it gives CASSPGDRNYVYTF.

Worth noting for this clonotype: Without the conserved terminal phenylalanine or tryptophan, this CDR3 likely stems from a read error. The DNA is left out, because the CDR3 cannot be placed on it with certainty; the CDR3 is given as TCRdb lists it. The gene calls are TRBV6-2 or TRBV6-3 and TRBJ2-2. The germline gives CDR1 MNHEY, CDR2 SVGEGT. The CDR3 contains 13 residues when both ends are counted. This CDR3 is CANSYFLSGEPFS.

Comment on this clonotype: This may come from a read error, since a much larger clone is one base off. This chain joins TRBV5-4 and TRBJ1-2, with D uncertain. The CDR3 spans 13 residues. Trimming shortened V by 7 bases and J by 3 bases, and 13 bases separated the two germline ends. The germline V gene has CDR1 SGHNT and CDR2 YYREEE (reference sequence). CDR3 residues: CASGVDRHYGYTF. CDR3 sequence (DNA): TGTGCCAGCGGCGTGGACCGCCACTATGGCTACACCTTC.

In the case of this clonotype: The germline gene is not matched at one end of the junction; a read error may be the cause. The CDR3 loop is CSVYIIQETQYF. CDR3 in DNA: TGTAGCGTTTACATCATACAAGAGACCCAGTACTTC. This chain connects TRBV29-1 to TRBJ2-5, with D possibly matching TRBD2 (5 bases). Germline CDR1 is SQVTM and CDR2 is ANQGSEA. This CDR3 spans 12 amino acids. Variable domain in full (rest from reference TRBV29-1 and TRBJ2-5): SAVISQKPSRDICQRGTSLTIQCQVDSQVTMMFWYRQQPGQSLTLIATANQGSEATYESGFVIDKFPISRPNLTFSTLTVSNMSPEDSSIYLCSVYIIQETQYFGPGTRLLVL.